This T cell receptor beta chain emerged from a study of identical twins. In TCRdb, the 5' RACE reads were re-called with MiXCR into one record per CDR3 protein. Here the sample spans 450,000 or so distinct CDR3 sequences, 20% to 25% being singletons. In germline, CDR1 is DFQATT, CDR2 SNEGSKA (reference sequence). V lost 3 bases and J lost 1, with 9 bases in between. This CDR3 contains 14 residues. There are a few counts of this clonotype. Among all donors, each was a healthy Caucasian. The sample was also linked to a second study, of T cells expressing NK-cell markers. As that report states: Sequencing covered eight donors, seven HCMV-seropositive and one seronegative. Only alpha-beta TCR T cells were sorted in several experiments, using an anti-gamma-delta TCR antibody. HCMV specificity of the expanded NKG2C+ T cell clones stayed unclear.

The J gene is TRBJ2-2, the V gene TRBV20-1, with a possible D match to TRBD2 (5 bases). Input material: CD4+ T cells sorted from blood. The TCR sequence derives from a young woman in good health. CDR3 DNA sequence: TGCAGTGCTAGCCCCGGGGAGAACACCGGGGAGCTGTTTTTT. The encoded protein is CSASPGENTGELFF.